These 30 T cell receptor beta chains were all obtained from the same sample, sequenced in a study of OX40 agonist ivuxolimab in advanced cancers. Repertoires were generated with immunoSEQ multiplex PCR, while TCRdb's copy carries only in-frame clones and drops some. The sample contains approximately 74,000 clones, about 93% of which appear only once. The specimen was CD4+ or CD8+ T cells sorted from blood, collected in a trial of the OX40 agonist ivuxolimab. The receptor source for this set is an adult with an advanced solid tumor such as melanoma, head and neck, liver or kidney cancer.

This rearrangement joins TRBV5-5 to TRBJ2-7, with a weak D call TRBD1 (6 bases). Per the germline V gene, CDR1 is SGHKS and CDR2 is YYEKEE (reference sequence). The germline V and J ends were trimmed by 2 bases and 7 bases, with 13 bases remaining between them. This CDR3 has 13 residues. In DNA, the CDR3 is TGTGCCAGCAGCTTAACAGGGCTAGGGGAGCAGTACTTC. Residues: CASSLTGLGEQYF. The full variable domain, in which reference TRBV5-5 and TRBJ2-7 provide the parts outside the CDR3, is DAGVTQSPTHLIKTRGQQVTLRCSPISGHKSVSWYQQVLGQGPQFIFQYYEKEERGRGNFPDRFSARQFPNYSSELNVNALLLGDSALYLCASSLTGLGEQYFGPGTRLTVT.

This sequence joins TRBV6-1 and TRBJ1-5; no clear D gene. The V gene lost 2 bases and the J gene lost 0 bases, with 17 bases spanning the gap. CDR3 length: 18 amino acids. Germline V gene lookup returns CDR1 MNHNS and CDR2 SASEGT. The CDR3 DNA follows: TGTGCCAGCAGTGAACTGTCCACATTATCGGGTAGCAATCAGCCCCAGCATTTT. Its protein product is CASSELSTLSGSNQPQHF.

This clone turned up a few times. This chain connects TRBV27 to TRBJ2-7, with D perhaps TRBD1 (6 bases). This CDR3 has 16 residues. Trimming cost V 4 bases and J 7 bases, with 23 bases left between them. The germline V gene encodes CDR1 MNHEY and CDR2 SMNVEV (reference sequence). In DNA, the CDR3 is TGTGCCAGCAGTTCGACATTCAGACAGACAGGTTCGGAGCAGTACTTC. Translating it yields CASSSTFRQTGSEQYF.

The V gene is TRBV7-9, the J gene TRBJ2-1; 12 nucleotides agree with TRBD2. Germline V gives CDR1 SEHNR, CDR2 FQNEAQ (reference sequence). CDR3 length equals 15 residues. J was trimmed by 6 bases and V by 6 bases; bases with no gene match: 6. The CDR3 region is CASRTALAGGNEQFF. DNA of the CDR3: TGTGCCAGCAGGACGGCACTAGCGGGAGGCAATGAGCAGTTCTTC.

The CDR3 reads CASSLIAGASYEQYF. The DNA for the CDR3 is TGTGCCAGCAGCCTAATAGCGGGGGCATCCTACGAGCAGTACTTC. This rearrangement joins TRBV7-8 to TRBJ2-7, with 9 bases fitting TRBD2. The CDR3 loop spans 15 amino acids. Trimming cost V 5 bases and J 1 base; bases outside gene matches: 6. Germline V gene lookup returns CDR1 SGHVS and CDR2 FQNEAQ.

The V call is TRBV30, the J call TRBJ1-2, with D maybe TRBD1 (5 bases). CDR3 length equals 12 residues. Germline-derived CDR1 and CDR2 are GTSNPN and SVGIG (reference sequence). Trimming stripped 2 bases from V and 6 bases from J, with 10 bases between. CDR3 protein: CAWSRRGDGYTF. CDR3 DNA sequence: TGTGCCTGGAGTCGGAGGGGAGATGGCTACACCTTC.

The gene calls are TRBV10-1 and TRBJ2-6; TRBD1 matches at 9 bases. Germline V gives CDR1 WNHNN, CDR2 SYGVQD (reference sequence). The CDR3 loop spans 17 amino acids. Germline trimming cut 2 bases from V and 0 bases from J; bases unmatched to any gene: 2. As DNA, the CDR3 is TGCGCCAGCAGTGAGGGACAGGGGAACTCTGGGGCCAACGTCCTGACTTTC. Translation gives CASSEGQGNSGANVLTF.

The V call is TRBV7-9, the J call TRBJ1-2; 8 bases fit TRBD1. J gave up 8 bases and V 1 base, and 6 bases lay outside the gene matches. The germline gives CDR1 SEHNR, CDR2 FQNEAQ (reference sequence). This CDR3 has 14 amino acids. Here the CDR3 reads CASSLGDRLGGYTF. The CDR3 bases are TGTGCCAGCAGCTTAGGGGACAGGTTAGGCGGCTACACCTTC. Full variable domain (rest looked up from reference TRBV7-9 and TRBJ1-2): DTGVSQNPRHKITKRGQNVTFRCDPISEHNRLYWYRQTLGQGPEFLTYFQNEAQLEKSRLLSDRFSAERPKGSFSTLEIQRTEQGDSAMYLCASSLGDRLGGYTFGSGTRLTVV.

The genes are TRBV10-3 and TRBJ1-3, with a tentative D call TRBD1 (5 bases). This CDR3 is built from 16 residues. Germline CDR1 is ENHRY and CDR2 is SYGVKD. With 5 bases removed from V and 2 bases from J, the gap between germline ends came to 16 bases. The CDR3 DNA reads TGTGCCATCAGTCCCTCCACAGGTGGAACTGGAAACACCATATATTTT. This gives the protein CAISPSTGGTGNTIYF.

The chain couples TRBV19 to TRBJ2-7, with D possibly TRBD1 on 7 matching bases. CDR1 is LNHDA, CDR2 SQIVND, per germline (reference sequence). The CDR3 is made up of 13 amino acids. Trimming removed 6 bases at V and 3 bases at J, with 12 bases between. This chain's CDR3 is CASSQGGFYEQYF. DNA for the CDR3: TGTGCCAGTAGCCAGGGGGGATTCTACGAGCAGTACTTC.

V and J are TRBV5-1 and TRBJ2-1; D not certain. Germline CDR1 and CDR2: SGHRS and YFSETQ. The length of the CDR3 is 14 residues. Trimming pared 0 bases from V and 1 base from J, leaving 5 bases between. CDR3 coding DNA: TGCGCCAGCAGCTTGGAACAGTCCTACAATGAGCAGTTCTTC. This codes for CASSLEQSYNEQFF.

The chain carries TRBV18 and TRBJ2-1, with D possibly matching TRBD1 (6 bases). CDR3 length: 13 amino acids. Trimming pared 6 bases from V and 12 bases from J, leaving 18 bases between. The V gene's germline CDR1 is KGHSH and CDR2 LQKENI. The CDR3 is CASSPEGESGQFF. DNA of the CDR3: TGTGCCAGCTCCCCTGAGGGGGAATCCGGGCAGTTCTTC.

This clone was observed once. The gene calls are TRBV19 and TRBJ2-2; D perhaps matches TRBD1 (5 bases). Trimming stripped 3 bases from V and 8 bases from J, with 16 bases between. Germline V gene lookup returns CDR1 LNHDA and CDR2 SQIVND (reference sequence). This CDR3 has 15 amino acids. CDR3 sequence reads: CASSIGHTAAGELFF. The CDR3 nucleotides read TGTGCCAGTAGTATTGGACACACCGCCGCAGGGGAGCTGTTTTTT.

The chain carries TRBV28 and TRBJ1-1; maybe TRBD1 (5 bases). Per the germline V gene, CDR1 is MDHEN and CDR2 is SYDVKM. Trimming removed 3 bases at V and 3 bases at J, with 17 bases between. This CDR3 has 16 amino acids. Here the CDR3 reads CASSFPGAKGYTEAFF. In nucleotides, the CDR3 is TGTGCCAGCAGTTTCCCCGGGGCAAAGGGGTACACTGAAGCTTTCTTT.

The chain couples TRBV6-1 to TRBJ1-5; 7 positions agree with TRBD1. V lost 1 base and J lost 8; bases outside the gene matches: 11. Germline CDR1 is MNHNS and CDR2 is SASEGT. This CDR3 spans 16 amino acids. The CDR3 reads CASSEGGQLLGKPQHF. As DNA, the CDR3 is TGTGCCAGCAGTGAAGGGGGACAGTTATTAGGCAAGCCCCAGCATTTT.

This chain joins TRBV11-3 and TRBJ2-2; 12 bases align to TRBD1. Per the germline V gene, CDR1 is SGHNT and CDR2 is YENEEA. This CDR3 has 15 amino acids. The junction had 5 bases not matched to a gene; V was cut back by 5 bases and J by 7 bases. The DNA for the CDR3 is TGTGCCAGCAGCCGGGGACAGGGGGCTTACGGGGAGCTGTTTTTT. As protein: CASSRGQGAYGELFF. Together with reference TRBV11-3 and TRBJ2-2, the CDR3 gives the full variable domain: EAGVVQSPRYKIIEKKQPVAFWCNPISGHNTLYWYLQNLGQGPELLIRYENEEAVDDSQLPKDRFSAERLKGVDSTLKIQPAELGDSAVYLCASSRGQGAYGELFFGEGSRLTVL.

The chain has TRBV29-1 and TRBJ2-1; the D gene is possibly TRBD2 (5 bases). CDR1 is SQVTM and CDR2 is ANQGSEA in the germline V gene. The CDR3 is 17 residues long. Trimming took off 0 bases at V and 2 bases at J, with 17 bases between the two ends. CDR3 in amino acids: CSVEDPVSSSAYNEQFF. CDR3 sequence (DNA): TGCAGCGTTGAAGATCCGGTATCTAGCTCGGCCTACAATGAGCAGTTCTTC.

The chain couples TRBV18 to TRBJ2-7; either TRBD1 or TRBD2 may fit D (5 bases each). V was pared by 4 bases and J by 5 bases, with 15 bases between. Looked up from germline, CDR1 is KGHSH and CDR2 is LQKENI. The CDR3 consists of 14 residues. The CDR3 DNA follows: TGTGCCAGCTCACTTCCCGGGACGGGGAACGAGCAGTACTTC. It specifies CASSLPGTGNEQYF.

V usage is TRBV29-1 and J usage is TRBJ2-5; tentatively, D is TRBD2 (5 bases). The germline gives CDR1 SQVTM, CDR2 ANQGSEA. This CDR3 is built from 12 residues. The V gene lost 6 bases and the J gene lost 5 bases, with 13 bases spanning the gap. The CDR3 DNA is TGCAGCGTCATAGCGCTTACTGAGACCCAGTACTTC. Amino acid sequence: CSVIALTETQYF.

The chain links TRBV10-3 to TRBJ2-5; D may be TRBD2 (5 bases). CDR1 is ENHRY, CDR2 SYGVKD, per germline. The CDR3 is made up of 14 amino acids. V lost 3 bases to trimming and J lost 1 base, with 9 bases between them. The DNA of the CDR3 is TGTGCCATCAGTGAATTGGCGGGCCAAGAGACCCAGTACTTC. Protein product: CAISELAGQETQYF.

The chain employs TRBV6-6 and TRBJ1-4; D perhaps matches TRBD1 (5 bases). CDR3 length: 14 amino acids. V shed 5 bases and J shed 4 bases, with 11 bases lying between them. Germline CDR1 reads MNHNY; CDR2 reads SVGAGI (reference sequence). The CDR3 protein is CASSPADSNEKLFF. CDR3 coding DNA: TGTGCCAGCAGTCCCGCCGACAGTAATGAAAAACTGTTTTTT.

This clone was observed a single time. This chain connects TRBV25-1 to TRBJ1-1; D uncertain. From germline, CDR1 is MGHDK and CDR2 SYGVNS. The CDR3 spans 13 residues. With 5 bases removed from V and 1 base from J, the gap between germline ends came to 8 bases. CDR3 sequence (DNA): TGTGCCAGCAGTAGGTTAGCGAACACTGAAGCTTTCTTT. This gives the protein CASSRLANTEAFF.

The chain recombines TRBV7-9 with TRBJ1-2; TRBD1 aligns across 9 bases. The V gene's germline CDR1 is SEHNR and CDR2 FQNEAQ (reference sequence). This CDR3 comprises 15 residues. The V segment lost 1 base and the J segment 4 bases; nucleotides outside the gene matches: 4. The CDR3: CASSLGGQGPYGYTF. For the CDR3, the DNA is TGTGCCAGCAGCTTAGGCGGACAGGGGCCCTATGGCTACACCTTC. Based on the CDR3 plus reference TRBV7-9 and TRBJ1-2, the full variable domain is DTGVSQNPRHKITKRGQNVTFRCDPISEHNRLYWYRQTLGQGPEFLTYFQNEAQLEKSRLLSDRFSAERPKGSFSTLEIQRTEQGDSAMYLCASSLGGQGPYGYTFGSGTRLTVV.

This chain connects TRBV21-1 to TRBJ1-6. TRBV21-1 corresponds to a pseudogene. The CDR3 runs to 12 residues. CDR3 sequence: CASSGGNSPLHF. The CDR3 DNA follows: TGTGCCAGCAGCGGGGGGAATTCACCCCTCCACTTT.

V usage is TRBV2 and J usage is TRBJ2-3, with 8 bases aligning to TRBD1. With V trimmed by 4 bases and J by 4 bases, 7 bases remained unmatched. CDR1 is SNHLY, CDR2 FYNNEI, per germline. This CDR3 region has 15 residues. The chain's CDR3 is CASSVRRGHADTQYF. Here the CDR3 DNA reads TGTGCCAGCAGTGTTCGCAGGGGGCATGCAGATACGCAGTATTTT.

This clone has a handful of counts. This rearrangement joins TRBV14 to TRBJ1-6; no reliable D call. Germline CDR1 and CDR2: SGHDN and FVKESK. V lost 1 base and J lost 7, with 11 bases in between. There are 15 residues in the CDR3. The CDR3 nucleotides are TGTGCCAGCAGCCAAGGGACGAACTCGAATTCACCCCTCCACTTT. Protein sequence: CASSQGTNSNSPLHF.

V and J are TRBV28 and TRBJ2-1; 13 nucleotides match TRBD2. The CDR3 is made up of 16 amino acids. Trimming cost V 3 bases and J 7 bases; bases outside gene matches: 6. The germline gives CDR1 MDHEN, CDR2 SYDVKM. Here the CDR3 DNA reads TGTGCCAGCAGTTTTGGACTAGCGGGAGTTCGGAATGAGCAGTTCTTC. Residues: CASSFGLAGVRNEQFF.

The chain employs TRBV5-4 and TRBJ2-7; unclear D gene. The CDR3 is 14 residues long. Germline loops: CDR1 SGHNT, CDR2 YYREEE (reference sequence). V was shortened by 5 bases and J by 2 bases, with 14 bases between the two germline ends. CDR3 in amino acids: CASRPHGGAYEQYF. DNA of the CDR3: TGTGCCAGCAGGCCTCATGGCGGTGCCTACGAGCAGTACTTC.

The chain links TRBV27 to TRBJ1-6; 11 bases agree with TRBD1. This CDR3 is built from 15 residues. Losses at the gene ends were 3 bases for V and 6 bases for J; bases not matched to a gene: 1. Germline CDR1 reads MNHEY; CDR2 reads SMNVEV (reference sequence). The chain's CDR3 is CASSLGTGGNSPLHF. The CDR3 nucleotides read TGTGCCAGCAGTTTGGGGACAGGGGGTAATTCACCCCTCCACTTT.

The chain uses TRBV5-1 and TRBJ1-1; a possible D gene is TRBD1 (5 bases). Germline assignment: CDR1 SGHRS and CDR2 YFSETQ. The CDR3 covers 14 residues. Trimming removed 3 bases at V and 3 bases at J, with 12 bases between. DNA for the CDR3: TGCGCCAGCAGCTCGCTGGTAGGGGACACTGAAGCTTTCTTT. Protein sequence: CASSSLVGDTEAFF.